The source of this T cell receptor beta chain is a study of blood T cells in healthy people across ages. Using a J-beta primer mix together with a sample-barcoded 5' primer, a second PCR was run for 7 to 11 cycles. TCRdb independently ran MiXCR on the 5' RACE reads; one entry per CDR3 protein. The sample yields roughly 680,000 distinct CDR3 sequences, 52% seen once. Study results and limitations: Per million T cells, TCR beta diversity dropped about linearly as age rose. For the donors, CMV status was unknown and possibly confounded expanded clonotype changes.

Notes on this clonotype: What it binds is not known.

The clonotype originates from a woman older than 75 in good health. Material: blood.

In DNA, the CDR3 is TGCAGTGCTAGCACCACACAGCGGGGGAGCTCCTACGAGCAGTACTTC. Residues: CSASTTQRGSSYEQYF. The V and J genes are TRBV20-1 and TRBJ2-7; the match to TRBD2 covers 8 bases. Germline V lookup: CDR1 DFQATT, CDR2 SNEGSKA (reference sequence). This CDR3 spans 16 amino acids. V lost 3 bases and J lost 0; bases outside the gene matches: 10.